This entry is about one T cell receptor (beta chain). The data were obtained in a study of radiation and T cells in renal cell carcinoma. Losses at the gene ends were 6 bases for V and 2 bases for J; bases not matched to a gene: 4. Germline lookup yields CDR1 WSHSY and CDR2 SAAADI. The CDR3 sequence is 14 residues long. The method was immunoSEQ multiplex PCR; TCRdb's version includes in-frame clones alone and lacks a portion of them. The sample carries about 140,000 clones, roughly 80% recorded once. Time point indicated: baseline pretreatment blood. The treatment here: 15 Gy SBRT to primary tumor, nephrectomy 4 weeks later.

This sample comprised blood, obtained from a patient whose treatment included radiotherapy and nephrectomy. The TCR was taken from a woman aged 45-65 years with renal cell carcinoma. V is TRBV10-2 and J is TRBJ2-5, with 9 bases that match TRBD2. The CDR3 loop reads CASSLSGSQETQYF. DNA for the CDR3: TGCGCCAGCAGCCTTAGCGGGAGTCAAGAGACCCAGTACTTC.